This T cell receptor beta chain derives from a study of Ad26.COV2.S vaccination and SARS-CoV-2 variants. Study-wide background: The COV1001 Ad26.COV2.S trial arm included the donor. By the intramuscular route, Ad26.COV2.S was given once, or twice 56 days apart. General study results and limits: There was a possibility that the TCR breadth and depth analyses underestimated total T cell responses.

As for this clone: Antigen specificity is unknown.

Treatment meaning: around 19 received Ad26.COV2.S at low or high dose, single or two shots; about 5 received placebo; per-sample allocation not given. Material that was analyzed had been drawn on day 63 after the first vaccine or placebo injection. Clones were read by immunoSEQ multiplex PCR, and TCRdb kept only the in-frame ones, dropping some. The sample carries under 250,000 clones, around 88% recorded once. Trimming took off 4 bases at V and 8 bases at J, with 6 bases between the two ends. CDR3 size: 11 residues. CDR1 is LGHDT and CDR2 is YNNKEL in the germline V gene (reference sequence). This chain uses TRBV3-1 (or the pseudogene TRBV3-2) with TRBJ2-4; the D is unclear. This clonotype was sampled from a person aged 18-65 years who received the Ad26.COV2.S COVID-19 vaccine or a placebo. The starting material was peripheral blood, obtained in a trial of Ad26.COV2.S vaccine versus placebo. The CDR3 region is CASSLGHIQYF. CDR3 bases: TGTGCCAGCAGCCTAGGGCACATTCAGTACTTC.